The T cell receptor beta chain under discussion was sequenced for a study of T cell responses to AZD1222 COVID-19 vaccine. Overall study results and limits: Targeting of unmutated variant regions was reportedly seen in nearly half of spike-specific TCRs. Repertoires were sampled only after the peak T cell response.

Note on this clone: Its antigen is still unknown.

Sequenced by immunoSEQ multiplex PCR; TCRdb stores in-frame clones only, minus some. The sample consists of tens of thousands of clones, approximately 90% of them appearing once. In germline, CDR1 is SGHTA, CDR2 FQGNSA. V shed 3 bases and J 10 bases; nucleotides not matched to a gene: 13. This CDR3 spans 17 amino acids. The clonotype originates from an adult in good health. The material was peripheral blood, obtained on day 0 of AZD1222 vaccination. This sequence joins TRBV7-2 and TRBJ2-1; 12 bases match TRBD2. In DNA form, the CDR3 reads TGTGCCAGCAGCTTGGATTGGACTAGCGGGGTTGGCGGGGAGCAGTTCTTC. Its protein product is CASSLDWTSGVGGEQFF.